This passage covers 21 T cell receptor beta chains from one sample sequenced in a study of blood T cell repertoires in COVID-19. Method: immunoSEQ multiplex PCR; TCRdb's copy keeps in-frame clones and lacks some. Among about 74,000 clones, 90% were seen once, and the ten largest hold roughly a tenth. Material: peripheral blood. Receptors originate from a human donor in a cohort sampled during active COVID-19.

The V and J genes are TRBV19 and TRBJ2-1, with 13 bases matching TRBD2. This CDR3 region has 17 residues. Germline lookup yields CDR1 LNHDA and CDR2 SQIVND (reference sequence). The junction had 0 bases not matched to a gene; V was cut back by 1 base and J by 0 bases. The CDR3 region is CASSIGTSGSSYNEQFF. The CDR3 DNA follows: TGTGCCAGTAGTATAGGGACTAGCGGGAGCTCCTACAATGAGCAGTTCTTC.

The gene calls are TRBV6-6 and TRBJ2-1; 10 nucleotides align to TRBD2. CDR1 is MNHNY and CDR2 is SVGAGI in the germline V gene (reference sequence). The V and J ends lost 5 bases and 5 bases, in that order; junction bases with no gene match: 6. The CDR3 has 15 residues. The CDR3 sequence is CASSRTSGNNNEQFF. CDR3 DNA sequence: TGTGCCAGCAGTCGGACTAGCGGAAACAACAATGAGCAGTTCTTC.

This rearrangement joins TRBV18 to TRBJ2-7, with TRBD1 as a possible D gene (5 bases). From germline, CDR1 is KGHSH and CDR2 LQKENI. The CDR3 runs to 14 residues. V gave up 2 bases and J gave up 6 bases, with 14 bases separating them. The CDR3 region is CASSPIQGATEQYF. The CDR3 DNA follows: TGTGCCAGCTCACCAATCCAAGGGGCGACCGAGCAGTACTTC. Full variable domain (rest looked up from reference TRBV18 and TRBJ2-7): NAGVMQNPRHLVRRRGQEARLRCSPMKGHSHVYWYRQLPEEGLKFMVYLQKENIIDESGMPKERFSAEFPKEGPSILRIQQVVRGDSAAYFCASSPIQGATEQYFGPGTRLTVT.

This sequence joins TRBV19 and TRBJ2-1, with 10 bases that match TRBD2. The CDR3 loop spans 17 amino acids. Losses at the gene ends were 6 bases for V and 3 bases for J; bases not matched to a gene: 11. CDR1 LNHDA and CDR2 SQIVND come from the germline V gene (reference sequence). The CDR3 sequence: CASSPLITSGNYNEQFF. CDR3 in DNA: TGTGCCAGTAGCCCCCTAATAACTAGCGGGAACTACAATGAGCAGTTCTTC.

This chain joins TRBV19 and TRBJ2-7, with a weak D call TRBD1 (5 bases). CDR1 is LNHDA and CDR2 is SQIVND in the germline V gene (reference sequence). The CDR3 length is 12 residues. Between the trimmed V and J ends, which lost 3 bases and 7 bases, there was a span of 10 bases. The CDR3 nucleotides are TGTGCCAGTAGTATCGGAGACAGAGAGCAGTACTTC. Its protein product is CASSIGDREQYF.

This chain uses TRBV28 with TRBJ1-6; 8 bases align to TRBD1. J gave up 12 bases and V 5 bases, and 9 bases lay outside the gene matches. The CDR3 totals 14 residues. CDR1 is MDHEN, CDR2 SYDVKM, per germline. CDR3 nucleotides: TGTGCCAGCAGTGCGGACAGGGCGGTAAGACCCCTCCACTTT. It specifies CASSADRAVRPLHF.

The chain uses TRBV4-1 and TRBJ2-1; possibly TRBD1 for D (9 bases). The CDR3 totals 16 residues. Germline lookup yields CDR1 MGHRA and CDR2 YSYEKL. V was clipped by 3 bases and J by 5 bases, with 17 bases between them. This CDR3 reads CASSHTGGGRHNEQFF. The CDR3 DNA sequence: TGCGCCAGCAGCCATACAGGGGGCGGGAGGCACAATGAGCAGTTCTTC.

In DNA form, the CDR3 reads TGTGCCAGCAGTTTAGCAGGGGAGGGACACCGAGAGACCCAGTACTTC. It yields the protein CASSLAGEGHRETQYF. The V and J genes are TRBV27 and TRBJ2-5, with D possibly matching TRBD2 (7 bases). This CDR3 is 16 amino acids long. Germline V lookup: CDR1 MNHEY, CDR2 SMNVEV (reference sequence). V lost 2 bases and J lost 4, with 17 bases in between.

This chain uses TRBV28 with TRBJ2-7; the match to TRBD1 covers 9 bases. The CDR3 spans 15 residues. Per germline, CDR1 MDHEN and CDR2 SYDVKM. V dropped 3 bases and J dropped 5; count of bases not matched to a gene: 8. The DNA of the CDR3 is TGTGCCAGCAGTTTGGGAGGACAGGGGCAGGACGAGCAGTACTTC. Translated: CASSLGGQGQDEQYF.

The chain uses TRBV6-1 and TRBJ2-1; a possible D gene is TRBD1 (6 bases). Germline assignment: CDR1 MNHNS and CDR2 SASEGT. This CDR3 region has 13 residues. V shed 3 bases and J shed 15 bases, with 18 bases lying between them. The CDR3 coding sequence is TGTGCCAGCAGTGAGGGGGCGTTGAGTAGTCCGTTCTTC. This gives the protein CASSEGALSSPFF.

The rearrangement links TRBV9 to TRBJ2-7; 9 positions match TRBD1. The CDR3 contains 14 residues. V lost 4 bases, J lost 4 bases, and 6 bases stayed unmatched. CDR1 is SGDLS and CDR2 is YYNGEE in the germline V gene. This chain's CDR3 is CASSPRTGVYEQYF. As DNA, the CDR3 is TGTGCCAGCAGCCCCAGGACAGGGGTTTACGAGCAGTACTTC.

This clone was observed a single time. This sequence joins TRBV12-3 or TRBV12-4 and TRBJ2-1; D may be TRBD2 (6 bases). The V gene lost 6 bases and the J gene lost 4 bases, with 10 bases spanning the gap. The CDR3 extends over 13 amino acids. This chain's CDR3 is CASRSGVYNEQFF. DNA of the CDR3: TGTGCCAGCAGATCGGGGGTATACAATGAGCAGTTCTTC.

This clone is a singleton in its sample. The chain links TRBV10-3 to TRBJ1-6; D might be TRBD1 (6 bases). V lost 10 bases, J lost 2 bases, and 21 bases lay in between. Germline CDR1 ENHRY, CDR2 SYGVKD. The CDR3 contains 17 residues. CDR3 coding DNA: TGTGCCACTGGAAGGGACACCTCCAGTACCTATAATTCACCCCTCCACTTT. As protein: CATGRDTSSTYNSPLHF.

The chain is built from TRBV6-5 and TRBJ2-7; 16 bases fit TRBD2. Trimming at V came to 2 bases and at J to 12 bases, leaving 10 bases not matched to a gene. This CDR3 comprises 16 residues. Germline values: CDR1 MNHEY, CDR2 SVGAGI. The CDR3 loop is CASSYRLGTSGRARYF. The CDR3 coding sequence is TGTGCCAGCAGTTACAGGCTTGGGACTAGCGGGAGGGCCCGGTACTTC.

The chain employs TRBV19 and TRBJ2-7, with unresolved D. V was clipped by 3 bases and J by 3 bases, with 12 bases between them. CDR1 and CDR2 (germline): LNHDA, SQIVND (reference sequence). This CDR3 is 14 amino acids long. The CDR3 loop reads CASSMGDLGYEQYF. The CDR3 DNA follows: TGTGCCAGTAGTATGGGCGATCTCGGCTACGAGCAGTACTTC. The whole variable domain, remainder taken from reference TRBV19 and TRBJ2-7, is DGGITQSPKYLFRKEGQNVTLSCEQNLNHDAMYWYRQDPGQGLRLIYYSQIVNDFQKGDIAEGYSVSREKKESFPLTVTSAQKNPTAFYLCASSMGDLGYEQYFGPGTRLTVT.

This clone was seen just once. The J gene is TRBJ1-6, the V gene TRBV19, with TRBD1 matching 7 bases. With V trimmed by 4 bases and J by 6 bases, 3 bases remained unmatched. Germline V gene data show CDR1 as LNHDA and CDR2 as SQIVND (reference sequence). There are 14 residues in the CDR3. As DNA, the CDR3 is TGTGCCAGTAGTAGGGGACAGACTAATTCACCCCTCCACTTT. It yields the protein CASSRGQTNSPLHF.

The rearrangement uses TRBV7-2 and TRBJ2-5; no clear D gene. The V and J ends lost 3 bases and 5 bases respectively, with 10 bases between them. Germline CDR1 SGHTA, CDR2 FQGNSA. The CDR3 sequence is 13 residues long. CDR3 in amino acids: CASSFGVRETQYF. CDR3 nucleotide sequence: TGTGCCAGCAGCTTTGGAGTTCGGGAGACCCAGTACTTC.

This sequence joins TRBV5-4 and TRBJ2-7, with 9 bases identical to TRBD1. The V and J ends lost 3 bases and 2 bases, in that order; junction bases with no gene match: 3. CDR1 and CDR2 (germline): SGHNT, YYREEE (reference sequence). The CDR3 consists of 14 residues. The CDR3 sequence: CASSSGTGPYEQYF. The DNA for the CDR3 is TGTGCCAGCAGCTCGGGGACAGGGCCCTACGAGCAGTACTTC.

This chain connects TRBV30 to TRBJ2-3; 7 bases agree with TRBD2. The germline V gene encodes CDR1 GTSNPN and CDR2 SVGIG (reference sequence). The CDR3 is made up of 13 amino acids. V lost 2 bases to trimming and J lost 3 bases; unmatched junction nucleotides: 2. CDR3 nucleotides: TGTGCCTGGAGTTCCGGGGGGACAGATACGCAGTATTTT. Translating it yields CAWSSGGTDTQYF.

V gene TRBV6-5 combines with J gene TRBJ2-3, with D perhaps matching TRBD1 (6 bases). The germline CDR1 and CDR2 sequences are MNHEY and SVGAGI. The V end was cut by 6 bases, the J end by 4 bases, with 14 bases between. The CDR3 is 14 residues long. The CDR3, as DNA: TGTGCCAGCAGCGCTTTACAGGGCCCAGATACGCAGTATTTT. Translated, it gives CASSALQGPDTQYF.

This chain uses TRBV4-3 with TRBJ2-2, with 7 nucleotides matching TRBD1. There are 17 residues in the CDR3. Germline V gene sequence: CDR1 LGHNA, CDR2 YSLEER. Trimming cost V 3 bases and J 5 bases; bases outside gene matches: 12. The CDR3 nucleotides are TGCGCCAGCAGCCATCTAAGACAGGGTAGGGGGACCGGGGAGCTGTTTTTT. It is translated as CASSHLRQGRGTGELFF.